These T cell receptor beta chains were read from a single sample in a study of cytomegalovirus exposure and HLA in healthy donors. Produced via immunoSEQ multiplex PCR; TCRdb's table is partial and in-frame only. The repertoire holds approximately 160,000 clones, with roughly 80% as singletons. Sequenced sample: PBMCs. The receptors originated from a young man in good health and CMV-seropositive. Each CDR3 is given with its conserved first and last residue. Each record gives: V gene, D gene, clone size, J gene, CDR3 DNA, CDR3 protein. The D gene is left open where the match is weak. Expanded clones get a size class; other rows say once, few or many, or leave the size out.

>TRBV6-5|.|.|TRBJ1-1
TGTGCCAGCAGTTCGGGTCAGGGCACTGAAGCTTTCTTT
CASSSGQGTEAFF
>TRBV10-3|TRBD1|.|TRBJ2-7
TGTGCCATCAGCCCCGGACAGGGGCTCTACGAGCAGTACTTC
CAISPGQGLYEQYF
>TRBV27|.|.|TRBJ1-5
TGTGCCAGCAGTTTAAAGGGAGATAGCAATCAGCCCCAGCATTTT
CASSLKGDSNQPQHF
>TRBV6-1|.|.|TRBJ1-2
TGTGCTTCAGCGGTCGATGGCTACACCTTC
CASAVDGYTF
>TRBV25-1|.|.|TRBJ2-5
TGTGCCAGCAGCGAAGGGCAGGGTATGGGAGAGACCCAGTACTTC
CASSEGQGMGETQYF
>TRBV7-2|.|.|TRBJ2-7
TGTGCCAGCAGCCAGCCCCGGGACTCCCCCTACGAGCAGTACTTC
CASSQPRDSPYEQYF
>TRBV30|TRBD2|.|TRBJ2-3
TGTGCCTGGAACCCCGGACTAGCGGGAAGCACAGATACGCAGTATTTT
CAWNPGLAGSTDTQYF
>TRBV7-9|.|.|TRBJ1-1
TGTGCCTCCAGAGGGGGATGGCCTGAAGCTTTCTTT
CASRGGWPEAFF
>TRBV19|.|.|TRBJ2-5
TGTGCCAGTAGTATAGCGGGACTCGAAGAGACCCAGTACTTC
CASSIAGLEETQYF
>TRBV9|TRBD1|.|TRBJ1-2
TGTGCCAGCAGCTACTTTGACAGGGGACATGGCTACACCTTC
CASSYFDRGHGYTF
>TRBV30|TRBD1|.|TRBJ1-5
TGTGCCTGGACGCAGGGGGGTAATCAGCCCCAGCATTTT
CAWTQGGNQPQHF
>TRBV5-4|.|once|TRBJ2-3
TGTGCCAGCAGCGCCGGAGCCCATAGCACAGATACGCAGTATTTT
CASSAGAHSTDTQYF
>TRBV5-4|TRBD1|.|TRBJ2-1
TGTGCCAGCAGCTTCCGGGACAGGGTCCATGAGCAGTTCTTC
CASSFRDRVHEQFF
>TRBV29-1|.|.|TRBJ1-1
TGCAGCGTCGGGCGGGCAGGAAGTGCTCCTTTCTTT
CSVGRAGSAPFF
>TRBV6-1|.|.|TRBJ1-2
TGTGCCAGCAGTGGGGGGCAGGGCCTGGGCGGCTACACCTTC
CASSGGQGLGGYTF
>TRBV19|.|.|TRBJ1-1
TGTGCCAGTAGTATTGGGGGCGGGACTGAAGCTTTCTTT
CASSIGGGTEAFF
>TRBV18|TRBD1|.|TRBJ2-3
TGTGCCAGCTCACCGATCCCCGGGACAGGGGTAGATACGCAGTATTTT
CASSPIPGTGVDTQYF